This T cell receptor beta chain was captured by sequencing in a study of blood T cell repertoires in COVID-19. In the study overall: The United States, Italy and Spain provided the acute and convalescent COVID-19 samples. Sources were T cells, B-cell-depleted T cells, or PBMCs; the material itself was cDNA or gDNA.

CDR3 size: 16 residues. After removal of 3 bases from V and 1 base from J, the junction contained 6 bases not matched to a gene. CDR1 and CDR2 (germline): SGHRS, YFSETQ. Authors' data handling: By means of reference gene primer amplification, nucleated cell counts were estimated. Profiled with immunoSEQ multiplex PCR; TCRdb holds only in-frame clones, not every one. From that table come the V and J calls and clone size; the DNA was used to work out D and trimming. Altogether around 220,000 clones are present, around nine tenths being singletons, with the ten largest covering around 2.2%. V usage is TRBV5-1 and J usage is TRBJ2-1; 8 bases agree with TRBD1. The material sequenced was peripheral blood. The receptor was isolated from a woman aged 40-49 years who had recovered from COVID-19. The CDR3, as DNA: TGCGCCAGCAGCTCACCAGGGGGCTTATCCTACAATGAGCAGTTCTTC. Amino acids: CASSSPGGLSYNEQFF.